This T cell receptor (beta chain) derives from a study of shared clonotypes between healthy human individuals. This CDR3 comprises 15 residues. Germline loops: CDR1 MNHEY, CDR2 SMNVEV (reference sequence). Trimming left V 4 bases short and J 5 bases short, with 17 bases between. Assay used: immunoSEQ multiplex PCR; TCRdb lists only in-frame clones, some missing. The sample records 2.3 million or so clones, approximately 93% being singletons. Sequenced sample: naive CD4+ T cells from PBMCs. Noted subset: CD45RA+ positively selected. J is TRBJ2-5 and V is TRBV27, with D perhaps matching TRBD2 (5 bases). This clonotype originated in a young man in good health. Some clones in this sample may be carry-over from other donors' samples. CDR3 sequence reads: CASSYPSDYNETQYF. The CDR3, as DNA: TGTGCCAGCAGTTACCCCTCCGACTACAATGAGACCCAGTACTTC.